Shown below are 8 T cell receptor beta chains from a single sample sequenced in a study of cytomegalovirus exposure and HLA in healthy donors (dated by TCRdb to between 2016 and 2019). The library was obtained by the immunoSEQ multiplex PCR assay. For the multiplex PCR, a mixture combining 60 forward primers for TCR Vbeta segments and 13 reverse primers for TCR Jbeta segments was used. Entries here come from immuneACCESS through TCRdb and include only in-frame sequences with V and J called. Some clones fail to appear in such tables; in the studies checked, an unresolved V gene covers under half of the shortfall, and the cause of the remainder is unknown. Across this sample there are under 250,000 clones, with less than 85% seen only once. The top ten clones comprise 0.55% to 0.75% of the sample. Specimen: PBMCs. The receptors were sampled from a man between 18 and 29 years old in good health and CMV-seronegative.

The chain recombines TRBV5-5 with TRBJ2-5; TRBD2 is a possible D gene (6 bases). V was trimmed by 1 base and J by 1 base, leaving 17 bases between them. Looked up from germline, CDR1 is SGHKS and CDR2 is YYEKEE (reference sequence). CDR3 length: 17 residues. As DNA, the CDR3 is TGTGCCAGCAGCTTGAGCGGACCACGGAGGGGCCAAGAGACCCAGTACTTC. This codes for CASSLSGPRRGQETQYF.

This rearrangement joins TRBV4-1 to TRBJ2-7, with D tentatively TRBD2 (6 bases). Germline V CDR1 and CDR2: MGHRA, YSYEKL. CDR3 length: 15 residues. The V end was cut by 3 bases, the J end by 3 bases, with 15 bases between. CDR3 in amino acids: CASSQLARGGYEQYF. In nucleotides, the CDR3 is TGCGCCAGCAGCCAGCTCGCAAGGGGAGGCTACGAGCAGTACTTC.

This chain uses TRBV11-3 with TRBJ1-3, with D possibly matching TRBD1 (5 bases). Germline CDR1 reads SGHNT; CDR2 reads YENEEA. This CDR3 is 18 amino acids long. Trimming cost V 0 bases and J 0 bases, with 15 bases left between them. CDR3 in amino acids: CASSLDQGGTGSGNTIYF. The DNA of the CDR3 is TGTGCCAGCAGCTTAGATCAAGGAGGGACCGGCTCTGGAAACACCATATATTTT.

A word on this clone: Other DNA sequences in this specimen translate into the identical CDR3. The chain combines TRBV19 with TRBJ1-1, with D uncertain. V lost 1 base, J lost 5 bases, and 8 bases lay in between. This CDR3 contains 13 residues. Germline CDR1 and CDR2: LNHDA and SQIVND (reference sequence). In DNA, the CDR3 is TGTGCCAGTAGTATAGGCGGAGGAACTGAAGCTTTCTTT. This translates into CASSIGGGTEAFF.

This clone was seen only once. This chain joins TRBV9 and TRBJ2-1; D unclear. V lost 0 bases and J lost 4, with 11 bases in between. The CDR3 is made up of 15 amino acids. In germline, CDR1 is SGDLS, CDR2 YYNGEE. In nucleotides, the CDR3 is TGTGCCAGCAGCGTAGATGGCGCGGAATACAATGAGCAGTTCTTC. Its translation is CASSVDGAEYNEQFF.

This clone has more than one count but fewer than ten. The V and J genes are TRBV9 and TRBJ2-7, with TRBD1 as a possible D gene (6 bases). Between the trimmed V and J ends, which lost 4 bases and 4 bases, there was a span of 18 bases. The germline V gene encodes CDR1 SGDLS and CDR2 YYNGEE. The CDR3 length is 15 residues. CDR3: CASSPQTDRLYEQYF. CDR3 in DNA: TGTGCCAGCAGCCCACAAACCGACAGGCTATACGAGCAGTACTTC.

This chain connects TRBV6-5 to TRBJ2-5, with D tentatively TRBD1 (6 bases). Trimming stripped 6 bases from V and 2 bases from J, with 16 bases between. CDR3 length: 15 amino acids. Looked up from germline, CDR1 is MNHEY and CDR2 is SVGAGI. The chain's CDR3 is CASRSLGQLQETQYF. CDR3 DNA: TGTGCCAGCAGATCCCTCGGACAGTTACAAGAGACCCAGTACTTC.

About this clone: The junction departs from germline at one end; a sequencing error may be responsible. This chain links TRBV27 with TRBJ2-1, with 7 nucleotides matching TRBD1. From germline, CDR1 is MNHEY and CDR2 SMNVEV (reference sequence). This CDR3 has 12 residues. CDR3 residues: CASSSRDSEKFF. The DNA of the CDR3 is TGTGCCAGCAGTTCCCGGGACAGTGAGAAGTTCTTC.